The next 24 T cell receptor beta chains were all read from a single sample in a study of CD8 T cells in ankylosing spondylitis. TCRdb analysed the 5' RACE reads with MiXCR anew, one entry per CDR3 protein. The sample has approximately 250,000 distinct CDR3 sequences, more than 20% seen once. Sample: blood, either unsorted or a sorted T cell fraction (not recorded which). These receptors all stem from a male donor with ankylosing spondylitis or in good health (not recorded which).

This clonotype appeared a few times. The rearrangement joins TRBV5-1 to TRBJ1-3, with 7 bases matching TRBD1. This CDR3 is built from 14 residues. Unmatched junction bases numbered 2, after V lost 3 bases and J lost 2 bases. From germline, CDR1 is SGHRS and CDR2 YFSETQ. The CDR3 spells CASSSGTAGNTIYF. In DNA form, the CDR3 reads TGCGCCAGCAGCTCCGGGACAGCTGGAAACACCATATATTTT.

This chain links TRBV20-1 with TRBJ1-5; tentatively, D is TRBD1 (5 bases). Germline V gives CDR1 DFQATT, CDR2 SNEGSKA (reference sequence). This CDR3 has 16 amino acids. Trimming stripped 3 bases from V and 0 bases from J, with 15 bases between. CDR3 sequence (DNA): TGCAGTGCTAGGCCCCCAGGGAGGGATAGCAATCAGCCCCAGCATTTT. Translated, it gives CSARPPGRDSNQPQHF.

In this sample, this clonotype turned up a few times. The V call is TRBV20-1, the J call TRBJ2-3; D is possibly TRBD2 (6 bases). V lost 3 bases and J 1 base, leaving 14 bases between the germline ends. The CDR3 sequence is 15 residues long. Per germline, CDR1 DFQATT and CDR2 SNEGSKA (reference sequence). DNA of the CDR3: TGCAGTGCTAGGCGCCCAGGCGGGGGCACAGATACGCAGTATTTT. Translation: CSARRPGGGTDTQYF.

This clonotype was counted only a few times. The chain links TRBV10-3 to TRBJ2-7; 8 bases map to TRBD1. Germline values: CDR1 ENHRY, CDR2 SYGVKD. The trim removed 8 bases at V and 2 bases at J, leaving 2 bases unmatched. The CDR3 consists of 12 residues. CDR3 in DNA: TGTGCCATCGGACAGGGCCCCTACGAGCAGTACTTC. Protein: CAIGQGPYEQYF.

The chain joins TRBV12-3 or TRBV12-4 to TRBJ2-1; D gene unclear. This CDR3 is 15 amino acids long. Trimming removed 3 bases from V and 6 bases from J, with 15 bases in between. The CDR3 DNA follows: TGTGCCAGCAGTTTTCTAAGGCTAACATCCAATGAGCAGTTCTTC. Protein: CASSFLRLTSNEQFF.

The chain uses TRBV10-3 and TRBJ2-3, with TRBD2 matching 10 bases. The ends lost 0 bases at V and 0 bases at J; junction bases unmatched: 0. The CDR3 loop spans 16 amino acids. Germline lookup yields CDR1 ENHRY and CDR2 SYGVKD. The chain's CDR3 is CAISESLAGSTDTQYF. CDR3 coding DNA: TGTGCCATCAGTGAGTCACTAGCGGGGAGCACAGATACGCAGTATTTT.

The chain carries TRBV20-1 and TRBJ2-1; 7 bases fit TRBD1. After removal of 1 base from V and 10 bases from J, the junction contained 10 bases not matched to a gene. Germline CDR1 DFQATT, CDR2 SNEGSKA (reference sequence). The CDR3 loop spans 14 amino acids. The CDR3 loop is CSARGSPSRGEQFF. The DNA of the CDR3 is TGCAGTGCTAGAGGGTCGCCAAGCAGGGGGGAGCAGTTCTTC.

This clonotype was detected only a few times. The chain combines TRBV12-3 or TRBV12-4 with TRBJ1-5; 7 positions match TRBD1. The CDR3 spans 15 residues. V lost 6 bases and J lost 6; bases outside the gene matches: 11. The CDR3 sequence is CASSEGARDIQPQHF. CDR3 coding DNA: TGTGCCAGCAGCGAGGGGGCGCGCGATATTCAGCCCCAGCATTTT.

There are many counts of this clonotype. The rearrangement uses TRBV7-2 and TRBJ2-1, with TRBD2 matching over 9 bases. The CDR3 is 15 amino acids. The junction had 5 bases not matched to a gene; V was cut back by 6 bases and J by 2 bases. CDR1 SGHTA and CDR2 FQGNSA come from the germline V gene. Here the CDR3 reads CASSLSGGTYNEQFF. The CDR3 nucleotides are TGTGCCAGCAGTCTTAGCGGGGGCACCTACAATGAGCAGTTCTTC. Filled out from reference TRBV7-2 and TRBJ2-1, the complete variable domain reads GAGVSQSPSNKVTEKGKDVELRCDPISGHTALYWYRQSLGQGLEFLIYFQGNSAPDKSGLPSDRFSAERTGGSVSTLTIQRTQQEDSAVYLCASSLSGGTYNEQFFGPGTRLTVL.

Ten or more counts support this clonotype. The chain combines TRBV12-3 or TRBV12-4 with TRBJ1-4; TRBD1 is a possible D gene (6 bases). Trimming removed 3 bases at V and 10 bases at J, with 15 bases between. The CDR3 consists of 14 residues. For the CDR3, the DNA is TGTGCCAGCAGTTTTAGTGACGAGGGGGGAAAACTGTTTTTT. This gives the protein CASSFSDEGGKLFF.

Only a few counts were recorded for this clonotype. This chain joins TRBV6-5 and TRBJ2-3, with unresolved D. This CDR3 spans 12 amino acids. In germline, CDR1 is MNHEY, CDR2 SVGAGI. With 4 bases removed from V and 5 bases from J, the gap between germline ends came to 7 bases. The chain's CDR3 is CASSSFGDTQYF. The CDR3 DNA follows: TGTGCCAGCAGTTCCTTTGGAGATACGCAGTATTTT.

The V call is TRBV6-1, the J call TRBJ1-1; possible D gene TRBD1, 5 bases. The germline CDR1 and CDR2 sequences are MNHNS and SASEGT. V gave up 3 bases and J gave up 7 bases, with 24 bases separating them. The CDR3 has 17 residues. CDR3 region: CASSEPLMGRGRVEAFF. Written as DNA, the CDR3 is TGTGCCAGCAGTGAGCCGTTAATGGGGCGGGGGAGGGTTGAAGCTTTCTTT.

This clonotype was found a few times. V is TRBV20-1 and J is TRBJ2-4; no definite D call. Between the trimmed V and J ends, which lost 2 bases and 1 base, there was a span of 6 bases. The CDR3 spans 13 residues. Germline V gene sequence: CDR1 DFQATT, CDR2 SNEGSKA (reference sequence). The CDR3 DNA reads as TGCAGTGCTAGAAACGCCGCCAAAAACATTCAGTACTTC. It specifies CSARNAAKNIQYF.

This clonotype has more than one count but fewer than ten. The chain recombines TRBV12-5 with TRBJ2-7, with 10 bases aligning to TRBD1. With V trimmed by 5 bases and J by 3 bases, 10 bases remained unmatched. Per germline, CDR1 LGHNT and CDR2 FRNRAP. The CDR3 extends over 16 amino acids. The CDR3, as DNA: TGTGCTAGTGGTCCCCCAGCCGGGACAGGGGTCTACGAGCAGTACTTC. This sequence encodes CASGPPAGTGVYEQYF.

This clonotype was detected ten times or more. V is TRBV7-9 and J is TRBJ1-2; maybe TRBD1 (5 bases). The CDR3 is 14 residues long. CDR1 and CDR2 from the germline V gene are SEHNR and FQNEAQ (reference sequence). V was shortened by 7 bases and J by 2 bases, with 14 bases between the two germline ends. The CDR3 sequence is CASTFSAGNYGYTF. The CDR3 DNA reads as TGTGCCAGCACCTTCAGCGCAGGGAACTATGGCTACACCTTC.

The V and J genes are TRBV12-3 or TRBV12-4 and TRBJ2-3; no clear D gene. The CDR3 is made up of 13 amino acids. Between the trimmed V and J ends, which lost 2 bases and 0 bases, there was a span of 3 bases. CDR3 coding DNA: TGTGCCAGCAGTTTATCTAGCACAGATACGCAGTATTTT. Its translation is CASSLSSTDTQYF.

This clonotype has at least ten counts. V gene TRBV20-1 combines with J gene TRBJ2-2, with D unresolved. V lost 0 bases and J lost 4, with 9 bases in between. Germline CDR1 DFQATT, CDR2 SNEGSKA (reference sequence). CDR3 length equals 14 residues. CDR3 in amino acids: CSARDMGPTGELFF. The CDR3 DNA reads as TGCAGTGCTAGAGATATGGGCCCCACCGGGGAGCTGTTTTTT.

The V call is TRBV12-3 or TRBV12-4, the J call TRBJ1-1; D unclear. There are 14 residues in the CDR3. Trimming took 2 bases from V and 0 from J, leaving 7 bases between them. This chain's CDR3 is CASSLWQMNTEAFF. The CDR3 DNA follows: TGTGCCAGCAGTTTATGGCAGATGAACACTGAAGCTTTCTTT.

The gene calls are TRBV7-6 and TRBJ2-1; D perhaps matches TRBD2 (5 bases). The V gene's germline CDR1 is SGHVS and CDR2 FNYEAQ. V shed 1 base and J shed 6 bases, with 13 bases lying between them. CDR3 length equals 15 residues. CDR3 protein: CASSLEPRAGNEQFF. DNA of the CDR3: TGTGCCAGCAGCTTAGAGCCAAGGGCGGGCAATGAGCAGTTCTTC.

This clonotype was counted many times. The DNA of the CDR3 is TGCAGTGCTGTCAACTCTGCCTTCTACAATGAGCAGTTCTTC. This encodes CSAVNSAFYNEQFF. This chain links TRBV20-1 with TRBJ2-1; D is ambiguous. The CDR3 is 14 amino acids. Between the trimmed V and J ends, which lost 5 bases and 3 bases, there was a span of 14 bases. The germline V gene has CDR1 DFQATT and CDR2 SNEGSKA (reference sequence).

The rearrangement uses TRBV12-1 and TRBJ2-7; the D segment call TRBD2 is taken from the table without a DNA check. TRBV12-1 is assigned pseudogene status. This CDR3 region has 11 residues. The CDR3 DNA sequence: TGTGCCAGCAGCTTTATCCCGGTAGGTGACTTC. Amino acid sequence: CASSFIPVGDF.

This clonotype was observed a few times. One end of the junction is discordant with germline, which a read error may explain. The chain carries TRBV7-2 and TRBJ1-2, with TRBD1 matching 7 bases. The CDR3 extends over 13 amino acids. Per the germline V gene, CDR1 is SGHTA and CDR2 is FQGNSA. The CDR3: CASSLIGTANTVF. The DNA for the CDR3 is TGTGCCAGCAGCTTAATCGGGACAGCGAATACGGTCTTC. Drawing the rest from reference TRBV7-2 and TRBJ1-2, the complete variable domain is GAGVSQSPSNKVTEKGKDVELRCDPISGHTALYWYRQSLGQGLEFLIYFQGNSAPDKSGLPSDRFSAERTGGSVSTLTIQRTQQEDSAVYLCASSLIGTANTVFGSGTRLTVV.

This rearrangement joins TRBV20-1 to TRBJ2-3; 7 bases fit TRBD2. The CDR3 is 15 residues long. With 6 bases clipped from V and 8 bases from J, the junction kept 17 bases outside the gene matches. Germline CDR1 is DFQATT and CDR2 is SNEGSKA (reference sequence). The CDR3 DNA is TGCAGTGCCCAAGAGACTAGCCCAGCAAGAGGTACGCAGTATTTT. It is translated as CSAQETSPARGTQYF.

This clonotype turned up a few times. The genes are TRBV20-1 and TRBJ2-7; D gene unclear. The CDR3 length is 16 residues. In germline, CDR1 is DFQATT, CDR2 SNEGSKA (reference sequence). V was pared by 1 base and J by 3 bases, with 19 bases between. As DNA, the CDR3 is TGCAGTGCTAGAGTTGATAGGTGGCTAAACGACTACGAGCAGTACTTC. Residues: CSARVDRWLNDYEQYF.